This T cell receptor (beta chain) came from a study of blood T cell repertoires in COVID-19. This clone was seen a single time. Sequencing used immunoSEQ multiplex PCR; TCRdb keeps in-frame clones, though not all of them. This sample yields roughly 91,000 clones, of which over 75% are seen a single time; about 7% belongs to the top ten. The CDR3 sequence is 16 residues long. The V gene's germline CDR1 is SGDLS and CDR2 YYNGEE. V was clipped by 4 bases and J by 1 base; unmatched bases: 7. The chain combines TRBV9 with TRBJ1-5, with 8 bases aligning to TRBD1. Sequenced: peripheral blood. This sequence was found in a man aged 70-80 years with acute or convalescent COVID-19. Here the CDR3 reads CASSIQGQGSNQPQHF. The CDR3, as DNA: TGTGCCAGCAGCATACAAGGACAGGGAAGCAATCAGCCCCAGCATTTT. The full variable domain, with the rest looked up from reference TRBV9 and TRBJ1-5, is DSGVTQTPKHLITATGQRVTLRCSPRSGDLSVYWYQQSLDQGLQFLIQYYNGEERAKGNILERFSAQQFPDLHSELNLSSLELGDSALYFCASSIQGQGSNQPQHFGDGTRLSIL.